Following are 13 T cell receptor beta chains from one sample sequenced in a study of cytomegalovirus exposure and HLA in healthy donors. Amplification used 60 Vbeta primers and 13 Jbeta primers. The table came from immunoSEQ multiplex PCR; TCRdb's copy has only in-frame clones and leaves some out. The sample data list approximately 42,000 clones. The source material was PBMCs. The receptor set was obtained from a male donor in good health and CMV-seronegative.

The chain links TRBV10-2 to TRBJ1-1; tentatively, D is TRBD1 (5 bases). This CDR3 is built from 11 residues. CDR1 and CDR2 (germline): WSHSY, SAAADI. V lost 5 bases to trimming and J lost 5 bases, with 6 bases between them. CDR3 DNA sequence: TGCGCCAGCAGTAGGGGAACTGAAGCTTTCTTT. It yields the protein CASSRGTEAFF.

V usage is TRBV19 and J usage is TRBJ2-3, with D maybe TRBD1 (5 bases). This CDR3 is 13 amino acids long. Trimming shortened V by 8 bases and J by 1 base, and 10 bases separated the two germline ends. The germline CDR1 and CDR2 sequences are LNHDA and SQIVND (reference sequence). The CDR3 DNA is TGTGCCAGTCAAACAGGCGGCACAGATACGCAGTATTTT. Translated, it gives CASQTGGTDTQYF.

The chain has TRBV6-5 and TRBJ1-5; possible D gene TRBD1, 6 bases. The V end was cut by 4 bases, the J end by 4 bases, with 11 bases between. The CDR3 runs to 14 residues. Germline values: CDR1 MNHEY, CDR2 SVGAGI. CDR3 loop: CASSLWQGNQPQHF. The DNA for the CDR3 is TGTGCCAGCAGTTTATGGCAGGGGAATCAGCCCCAGCATTTT.

The rearrangement joins TRBV29-1 to TRBJ2-2, with D perhaps TRBD1 (7 bases). This CDR3 is 14 amino acids long. Germline V gene lookup returns CDR1 SQVTM and CDR2 ANQGSEA. Trimming left V 6 bases short and J 5 bases short, with 16 bases between. The CDR3 region has the DNA TGCAGCGTCCACGGACAGGCGGGAACCGGGGAGCTGTTTTTT. Protein product: CSVHGQAGTGELFF.

The chain is built from TRBV7-2 and TRBJ2-3, with 8 bases fitting TRBD2. The CDR3 runs 15 residues. J lost 1 base, V lost 2 bases, and 2 bases had no gene match. CDR1 and CDR2 from the germline V gene are SGHTA and FQGNSA. CDR3 nucleotide sequence: TGTGCCAGCAGCTTAAATAGCGGGGGCACAGATACGCAGTATTTT. It yields the protein CASSLNSGGTDTQYF.

The rearrangement uses TRBV6-6 and TRBJ2-7; D perhaps matches TRBD2 (6 bases). V lost 6 bases, J lost 1 base, and 13 bases lay in between. The germline V gene encodes CDR1 MNHNY and CDR2 SVGAGI (reference sequence). This CDR3 has 14 residues. CDR3 DNA: TGTGCCAGCAGCACCTCCGGGGGTTCCTACGAGCAGTACTTC. It specifies CASSTSGGSYEQYF.

The chain recombines TRBV5-8 with TRBJ2-7; 9 bases fit TRBD1. This CDR3 spans 13 amino acids. Unmatched junction bases numbered 3, after V lost 4 bases and J lost 4 bases. Per germline, CDR1 SGHTS and CDR2 YDEGEE. CDR3 bases: TGTGCCAGCAGCCGGGACAGGGCTTACGAGCAGTACTTC. It specifies CASSRDRAYEQYF.

The chain links TRBV10-3 to TRBJ2-1; maybe TRBD1 (6 bases). V lost 8 bases to trimming and J lost 6 bases, with 11 bases between them. The length of the CDR3 is 12 residues. Germline CDR1 ENHRY, CDR2 SYGVKD. CDR3 sequence reads: CAIGAGVNEQFF. CDR3 nucleotide sequence: TGTGCCATCGGGGCAGGGGTCAATGAGCAGTTCTTC.

The rearrangement links TRBV29-1 to TRBJ1-2; 8 bases are a match to TRBD1. Germline V gives CDR1 SQVTM, CDR2 ANQGSEA. V lost 7 bases and J lost 5; bases outside the gene matches: 6. The length of the CDR3 is 12 residues. CDR3 sequence: CSARTGKYGYTF. The DNA of the CDR3 is TGCAGCGCTCGGACAGGGAAGTATGGCTACACCTTC. Filled out from reference TRBV29-1 and TRBJ1-2, the complete variable domain reads SAVISQKPSRDICQRGTSLTIQCQVDSQVTMMFWYRQQPGQSLTLIATANQGSEATYESGFVIDKFPISRPNLTFSTLTVSNMSPEDSSIYLCSARTGKYGYTFGSGTRLTVV.

The chain links TRBV7-3 to TRBJ2-2; D remains unclear. The CDR3 is made up of 14 amino acids. The V gene lost 0 bases and the J gene lost 5 bases, with 7 bases spanning the gap. Looked up from germline, CDR1 is SGHTA and CDR2 is FQGTGA. For the CDR3, the DNA is TGTGCCAGCAGCTTAACGCGCATTACCGGGGAGCTGTTTTTT. As protein: CASSLTRITGELFF.

This sequence joins TRBV27 and TRBJ2-7, with 12 bases lining up with TRBD2. The germline V gene has CDR1 MNHEY and CDR2 SMNVEV (reference sequence). This CDR3 has 14 amino acids. The V segment lost 4 bases and the J segment 4 bases; nucleotides outside the gene matches: 2. CDR3 protein: CASSSTSGGYEQYF. The CDR3 region has the DNA TGTGCCAGCAGTTCTACTAGCGGGGGGTACGAGCAGTACTTC.

J is TRBJ2-1 and V is TRBV11-3; the D gene is possibly TRBD2 (6 bases). CDR3 length equals 17 residues. With 0 bases removed from V and 2 bases from J, the gap between germline ends came to 14 bases. Germline assignment: CDR1 SGHNT and CDR2 YENEEA. CDR3 DNA sequence: TGTGCCAGCAGCTTAGACTCGCTAGCGAGTACCTACAATGAGCAGTTCTTC. It codes for CASSLDSLASTYNEQFF.

V and J are TRBV11-3 and TRBJ2-1, with D perhaps TRBD2 (8 bases). This CDR3 comprises 19 residues. The germline V gene encodes CDR1 SGHNT and CDR2 YENEEA. The ends were cut back, 5 bases at V and 0 bases at J, with 23 bases in the middle. The CDR3, as DNA: TGTGCCAGCAGCACTACCAGGGGGGGCGGGAGGCGCTCCTACAATGAGCAGTTCTTC. Its translation: CASSTTRGGGRRSYNEQFF.